These 18 T cell receptor beta chains were sequenced from one sample in a study of blood T cell repertoires in COVID-19. Generated by immunoSEQ multiplex PCR, the TCRdb table keeps only in-frame clones and is missing some. Among 150,000 to 200,000 clones listed, roughly 90% were seen once. Sequencing input: peripheral blood. All receptors derive from a man aged 25 to 40 with COVID-19, enrolled during active disease.

J is TRBJ2-2 and V is TRBV27; 7 positions agree with TRBD2. This CDR3 is 16 amino acids long. The germline V gene encodes CDR1 MNHEY and CDR2 SMNVEV (reference sequence). V lost 8 bases, J lost 5 bases, and 14 bases stayed unmatched. CDR3: CASQLYSGALTGELFF. The CDR3 region has the DNA TGTGCCAGCCAGCTATACAGCGGGGCCCTTACCGGGGAGCTGTTTTTT.

The chain couples TRBV28 to TRBJ2-7; 7 bases map to TRBD2. There are 14 residues in the CDR3. Germline CDR1 and CDR2: MDHEN and SYDVKM. The J segment lost 3 bases and the V segment lost 3 bases, leaving 5 bases of the junction unmatched. CDR3: CASSFPGTNYEQYF. The DNA of the CDR3 is TGTGCCAGCAGTTTTCCAGGGACTAACTACGAGCAGTACTTC.

V and J are TRBV18 and TRBJ2-7, with TRBD1 matching over 8 bases. There are 14 residues in the CDR3. Germline V lookup: CDR1 KGHSH, CDR2 LQKENI. V dropped 3 bases and J dropped 5; count of bases not matched to a gene: 6. CDR3 DNA: TGTGCCAGCTCACCCGGACAGGGCGCCAACGAGCAGTACTTC. Its translation: CASSPGQGANEQYF.

This rearrangement joins TRBV28 to TRBJ1-2, with D possibly matching TRBD1 (5 bases). There are 16 residues in the CDR3. Germline V CDR1 and CDR2: MDHEN, SYDVKM. V dropped 2 bases and J dropped 0 bases, with 13 bases sitting between them. CDR3 DNA: TGTGCCAGCAGTTTACAGGGCGGAGAAACTAACTATGGCTACACCTTC. Protein: CASSLQGGETNYGYTF.

This clone showed up just a few times. This sequence joins TRBV6-5 and TRBJ1-2, with 12 nucleotides matching TRBD1. CDR1 is MNHEY and CDR2 is SVGAGI in the germline V gene. The CDR3 spans 14 residues. V dropped 6 bases and J dropped 7; count of bases not matched to a gene: 6. CDR3 region: CASSLGQGATGYTF. Here the CDR3 DNA reads TGTGCCAGCAGCCTGGGACAGGGGGCAACTGGCTACACCTTC.

The chain has TRBV7-2 and TRBJ2-1; 8 positions match TRBD1. The CDR3 consists of 14 residues. The germline gives CDR1 SGHTA, CDR2 FQGNSA. After removal of 5 bases from V and 6 bases from J, the junction contained 6 bases not matched to a gene. The CDR3 nucleotides read TGTGCCAGCAGCAGTGACAGGGGAGTCAATGAGCAGTTCTTC. Protein: CASSSDRGVNEQFF.

The V gene is TRBV5-6, the J gene TRBJ2-7, with D perhaps TRBD2 (5 bases). V was shortened by 0 bases and J by 2 bases, with 6 bases between the two germline ends. In germline, CDR1 is SGHDT, CDR2 YYEEEE. The CDR3 is made up of 13 amino acids. The CDR3 sequence is CASSLGGPYEQYF. The CDR3 nucleotides are TGTGCCAGCAGCTTGGGAGGGCCCTACGAGCAGTACTTC.

This clone was detected only a few times. CDR3 sequence reads: CASSPLTGDETQYF. CDR3 bases: TGTGCCAGCAGCCCCCTAACAGGGGATGAGACCCAGTACTTC. This chain uses TRBV7-9 with TRBJ2-5; 7 nucleotides line up with TRBD1. Trimming at V came to 5 bases and at J to 5 bases, leaving 8 bases not matched to a gene. Germline V gives CDR1 SEHNR, CDR2 FQNEAQ (reference sequence). The CDR3 sequence is 14 residues long.

V gene TRBV7-2 combines with J gene TRBJ2-3; 11 bases map to TRBD2. Per germline, CDR1 SGHTA and CDR2 FQGNSA. J lost 1 base, V lost 3 bases, and 0 bases had no gene match. The CDR3 runs 15 residues. The CDR3 DNA sequence: TGTGCCAGCAGCTTGGGACTAGCGGGCACAGATACGCAGTATTTT. It codes for CASSLGLAGTDTQYF.

The chain links TRBV24-1 to TRBJ1-1; 9 bases line up with TRBD1. Germline CDR1 and CDR2: KGHDR and SFDVKD. V trimming: 8 bases; J trimming: 4 bases; junction bases outside the gene matches: 4. The CDR3 runs 13 residues. DNA for the CDR3: TGTGCCACCACCCTGACAGGGGGCACTGAAGCTTTCTTT. This translates into CATTLTGGTEAFF.

The V gene is TRBV19, the J gene TRBJ1-3; 8 positions match TRBD1. CDR3 size: 15 residues. Germline values: CDR1 LNHDA, CDR2 SQIVND (reference sequence). With 7 bases clipped from V and 3 bases from J, the junction kept 8 bases outside the gene matches. The CDR3 region has the DNA TGTGCCAGTATTTACGGACAGGGTTTTGGAAACACCATATATTTT. Its protein product is CASIYGQGFGNTIYF.

The rearrangement links TRBV19 to TRBJ1-5; D not resolved. Germline V gene lookup returns CDR1 LNHDA and CDR2 SQIVND (reference sequence). Deletions cut 3 bases from V and 2 bases from J, with 11 bases between. The CDR3 has 15 residues. CDR3 region: CASSIGRGGNQPQHF. CDR3 DNA: TGTGCCAGTAGTATCGGTCGGGGTGGCAATCAGCCCCAGCATTTT.

The sample holds one count of this clone. J is TRBJ1-1 and V is TRBV28; 10 bases line up with TRBD1. In germline, CDR1 is MDHEN, CDR2 SYDVKM. The CDR3 loop spans 15 amino acids. Losses at the gene ends were 5 bases for V and 3 bases for J; bases not matched to a gene: 6. CDR3 loop: CASSGDRGTDTEAFF. CDR3 nucleotide sequence: TGTGCCAGCAGTGGGGACAGGGGAACGGACACTGAAGCTTTCTTT.

This clone has a handful of counts. The chain has TRBV18 and TRBJ2-1; D may be TRBD2 (6 bases). Per the germline V gene, CDR1 is KGHSH and CDR2 is LQKENI. V shed 0 bases and J shed 6 bases, with 12 bases lying between them. CDR3 length: 15 amino acids. The CDR3 sequence is CASSPPSGSLNEQFF. Here the CDR3 DNA reads TGTGCCAGCTCACCACCGAGCGGGTCCCTCAATGAGCAGTTCTTC.

V is TRBV4-3 and J is TRBJ1-5; D remains ambiguous. This CDR3 comprises 13 residues. The V and J ends lost 0 bases and 8 bases respectively, with 8 bases between them. Germline V gene data show CDR1 as LGHNA and CDR2 as YSLEER. The DNA for the CDR3 is TGCGCCAGCAGCCAAGATTTTTCCAAGCCCCAGCATTTT. Translation gives CASSQDFSKPQHF.

V is TRBV18 and J is TRBJ2-7; the match to TRBD2 covers 7 bases. J gave up 2 bases and V 2 bases, and 9 bases lay outside the gene matches. The germline gives CDR1 KGHSH, CDR2 LQKENI. This CDR3 has 16 residues. The CDR3 DNA reads TGTGCCAGCTCACCAGAATTCGCGGGAGAGGCCTACGAGCAGTACTTC. Amino acid sequence: CASSPEFAGEAYEQYF.

This chain connects TRBV25-1 to TRBJ1-2, with 7 nucleotides matching TRBD1. Germline CDR1 is MGHDK and CDR2 is SYGVNS. V gave up 6 bases and J gave up 4 bases; unmatched junction bases: 5. The CDR3 consists of 13 residues. This CDR3 is CASRRGLSYGYTF. CDR3 sequence (DNA): TGTGCCAGCAGAAGGGGGCTCAGCTATGGCTACACCTTC.

V gene TRBV11-2 combines with J gene TRBJ2-7; 10 bases align to TRBD2. CDR1 and CDR2 from the germline V gene are SGHAT and FQNNGV. The J segment lost 2 bases and the V segment lost 1 base, leaving 11 bases of the junction unmatched. The CDR3 runs 18 residues. The CDR3 coding sequence is TGTGCCAGCAGCTTAGCCCACTTTCTAGCGGGAGTCCCCTACGAGCAGTACTTC. Its translation is CASSLAHFLAGVPYEQYF. The variable domain in full, completed from reference TRBV11-2 and TRBJ2-7, reads EAGVAQSPRYKIIEKRQSVAFWCNPISGHATLYWYQQILGQGPKLLIQFQNNGVVDDSQLPKDRFSAERLKGVDSTLKIQPAKLEDSAVYLCASSLAHFLAGVPYEQYFGPGTRLTVT.